What follows describes a single T cell receptor (beta chain). The data stem from a study of cytomegalovirus exposure and HLA in healthy donors. The PCR had 60 Vbeta and 13 Jbeta primers. Libraries were prepared by immunoSEQ multiplex PCR; TCRdb keeps only in-frame clonotypes and omits some of them. Found here are fewer than 130,000 clones, around 80% of them singletons; the top ten hold about an eighth. The specimen sequenced was PBMCs. This clonotype originated in a man under 40 in good health and CMV-seropositive.

The CDR3 region has the DNA TGTGCCAGCAGCCCGGGGACAGGCCTCGTAGGCGAGCAGTACTTC. It codes for CASSPGTGLVGEQYF. The rearrangement joins TRBV9 to TRBJ2-7, with 8 positions matching TRBD1. After removal of 4 bases from V and 6 bases from J, the junction contained 12 bases not matched to a gene. The CDR3 sequence is 15 residues long. From germline, CDR1 is SGDLS and CDR2 YYNGEE.